This T cell receptor beta chain was captured by sequencing in a study of technical replicates of blood from several donors. Deletions cut 7 bases from V and 4 bases from J, with 7 bases between. From germline, CDR1 is MNHNS and CDR2 SASEGT. The CDR3 is 11 residues long. TCRdb's copy holds only in-frame clones and misses some; the assay was immunoSEQ multiplex PCR. The sample shows about 84,000 clones, about 97% of them seen only once. The chain joins TRBV6-1 to TRBJ1-2, with D perhaps matching TRBD1 (5 bases). The receptor's source is a human donor in good health. Material: T cells isolated from PBMCs. The CDR3 DNA sequence: TGTGCCAGCACAGGGTTCTATGGCTACACCTTC. Translation: CASTGFYGYTF.